This TCR beta chain was sequenced for a study of vaccination effects on CD4 cells after COVID-19. Across the whole study: Post-vaccine draws lagged the second dose by a median of 72 days. Study-wide results and limits: At late timepoints after vaccination, vaccine- and infection-induced clones shrank markedly.

CDR1 and CDR2 (germline): SEHNR, FQNEAQ (reference sequence). V gave up 5 bases and J gave up 5 bases, with 15 bases separating them. The CDR3 is 14 residues long. Antigen-specific CD4+ T cell clonotypes were called by their expansion after viral peptide-pool culture in ViraFEST. Investigators separated out CD4+ T cells once approximately 10 days of culture had passed. Either the BNT162b2 or mRNA-1273 vaccine was given to participants in two doses. About this clone: Antigen specificity is unknown.

Clones were sequenced by immunoSEQ multiplex PCR, and TCRdb holds only the in-frame ones, with some missing. The repertoire has tens of thousands of clones, around three quarters of them found once; the top ten carry around 1.2%. The TCR was taken from a human donor who received a COVID-19 vaccine. The specimen comprised CD4+ T cells from PBMCs cultured with HCoV-229E spike peptides, sampled after COVID-19 vaccination. V is TRBV7-9 and J is TRBJ1-2; D is perhaps TRBD1 (5 bases). As DNA, the CDR3 is TGTGCCAGCAGCGGGGCAGACGCCCGATATGGCTACACCTTC. Translating it yields CASSGADARYGYTF.